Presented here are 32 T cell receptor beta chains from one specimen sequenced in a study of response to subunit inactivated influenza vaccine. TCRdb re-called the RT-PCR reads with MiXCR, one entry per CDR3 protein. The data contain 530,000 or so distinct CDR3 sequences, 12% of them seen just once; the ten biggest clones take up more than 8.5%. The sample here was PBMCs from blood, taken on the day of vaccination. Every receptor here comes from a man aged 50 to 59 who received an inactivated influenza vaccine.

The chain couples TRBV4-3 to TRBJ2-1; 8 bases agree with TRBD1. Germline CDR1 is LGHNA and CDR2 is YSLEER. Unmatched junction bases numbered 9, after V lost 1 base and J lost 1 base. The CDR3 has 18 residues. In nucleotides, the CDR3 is TGCGCCAGCAGCCAAGTGTGGCAGGGGGCTATGTCCTACAATGAGCAGTTCTTC. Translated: CASSQVWQGAMSYNEQFF.

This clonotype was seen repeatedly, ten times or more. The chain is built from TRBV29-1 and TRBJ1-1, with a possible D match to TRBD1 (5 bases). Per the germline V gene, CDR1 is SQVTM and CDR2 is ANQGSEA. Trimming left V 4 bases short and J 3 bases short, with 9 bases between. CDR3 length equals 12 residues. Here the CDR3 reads CSVGPGDTEAFF. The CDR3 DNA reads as TGCAGCGTTGGTCCGGGGGACACTGAAGCTTTCTTT. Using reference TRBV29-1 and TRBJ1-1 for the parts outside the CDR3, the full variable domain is SAVISQKPSRDICQRGTSLTIQCQVDSQVTMMFWYRQQPGQSLTLIATANQGSEATYESGFVIDKFPISRPNLTFSTLTVSNMSPEDSSIYLCSVGPGDTEAFFGQGTRLTVV.

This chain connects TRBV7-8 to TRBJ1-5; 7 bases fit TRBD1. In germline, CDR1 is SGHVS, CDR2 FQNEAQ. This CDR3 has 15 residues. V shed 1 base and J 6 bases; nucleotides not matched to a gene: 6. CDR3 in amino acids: CASSLGPGGGQPQHF. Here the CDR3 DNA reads TGTGCCAGCAGCTTAGGGCCAGGGGGAGGTCAGCCCCAGCATTTT.

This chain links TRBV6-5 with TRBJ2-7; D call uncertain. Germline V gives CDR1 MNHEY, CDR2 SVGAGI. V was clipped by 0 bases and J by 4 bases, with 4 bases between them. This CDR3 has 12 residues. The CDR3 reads CASSYSLYEQYF. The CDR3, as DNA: TGTGCCAGCAGTTACTCCCTTTACGAGCAGTACTTC.

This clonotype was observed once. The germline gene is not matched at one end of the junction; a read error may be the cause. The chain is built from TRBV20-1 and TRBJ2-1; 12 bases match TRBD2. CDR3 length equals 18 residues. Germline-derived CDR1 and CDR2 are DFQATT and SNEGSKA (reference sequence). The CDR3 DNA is TGCTGTGCTAGAGATCTAGGACTAGCGGGGAGAACCTACAATGAGCAGTTCTTC. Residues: CCARDLGLAGRTYNEQFF.

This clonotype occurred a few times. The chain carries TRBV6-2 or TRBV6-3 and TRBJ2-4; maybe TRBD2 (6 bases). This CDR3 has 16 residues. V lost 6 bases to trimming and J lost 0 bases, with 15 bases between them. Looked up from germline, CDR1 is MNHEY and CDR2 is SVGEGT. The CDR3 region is CASSLLRGLAKNIQYF. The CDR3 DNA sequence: TGTGCCAGCAGCCTTTTGCGGGGCCTAGCCAAAAACATTCAGTACTTC.

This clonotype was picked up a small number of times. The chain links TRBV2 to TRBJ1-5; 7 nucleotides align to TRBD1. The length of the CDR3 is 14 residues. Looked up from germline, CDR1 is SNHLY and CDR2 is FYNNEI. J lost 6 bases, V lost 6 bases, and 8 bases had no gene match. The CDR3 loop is CASSQTGYGQPQHF. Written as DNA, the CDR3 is TGTGCCAGCAGCCAGACAGGGTACGGTCAGCCCCAGCATTTT.

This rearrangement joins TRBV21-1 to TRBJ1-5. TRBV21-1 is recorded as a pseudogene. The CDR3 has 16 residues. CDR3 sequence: CASSKVFKASNQPQHF. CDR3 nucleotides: TGTGCCAGCAGCAAAGTGTTTAAGGCTAGCAATCAGCCCCAGCATTTT.

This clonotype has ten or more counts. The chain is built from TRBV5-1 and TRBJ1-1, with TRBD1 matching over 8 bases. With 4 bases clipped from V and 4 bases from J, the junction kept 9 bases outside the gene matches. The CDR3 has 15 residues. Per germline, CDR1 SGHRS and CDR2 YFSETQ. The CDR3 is CASSQNRQGSTEAFF. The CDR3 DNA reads TGCGCCAGCAGCCAGAACCGACAGGGGAGCACTGAAGCTTTCTTT. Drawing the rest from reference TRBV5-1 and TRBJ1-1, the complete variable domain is KAGVTQTPRYLIKTRGQQVTLSCSPISGHRSVSWYQQTPGQGLQFLFEYFSETQRNKGNFPGRFSGRQFSNSRSEMNVSTLELGDSALYLCASSQNRQGSTEAFFGQGTRLTVV.

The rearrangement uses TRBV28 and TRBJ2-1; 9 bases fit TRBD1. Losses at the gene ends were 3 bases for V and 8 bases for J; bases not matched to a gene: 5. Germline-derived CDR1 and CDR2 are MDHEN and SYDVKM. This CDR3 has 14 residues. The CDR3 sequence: CASSFLGQGYEQFF. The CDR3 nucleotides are TGTGCCAGCAGTTTTTTGGGACAGGGATATGAGCAGTTCTTC.

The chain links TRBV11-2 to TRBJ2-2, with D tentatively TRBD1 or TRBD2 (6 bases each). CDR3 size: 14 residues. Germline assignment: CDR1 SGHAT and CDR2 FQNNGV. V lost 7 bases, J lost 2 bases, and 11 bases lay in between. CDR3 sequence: CASKEGGNTGELFF. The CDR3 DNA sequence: TGTGCCAGCAAAGAGGGGGGAAACACCGGGGAGCTGTTTTTT.

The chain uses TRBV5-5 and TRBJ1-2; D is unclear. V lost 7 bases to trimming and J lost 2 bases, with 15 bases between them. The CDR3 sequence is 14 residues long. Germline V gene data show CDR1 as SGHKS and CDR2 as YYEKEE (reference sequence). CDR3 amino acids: CASGPGPGNYGYTF. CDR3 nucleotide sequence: TGTGCCAGCGGCCCCGGGCCAGGCAACTATGGCTACACCTTC.

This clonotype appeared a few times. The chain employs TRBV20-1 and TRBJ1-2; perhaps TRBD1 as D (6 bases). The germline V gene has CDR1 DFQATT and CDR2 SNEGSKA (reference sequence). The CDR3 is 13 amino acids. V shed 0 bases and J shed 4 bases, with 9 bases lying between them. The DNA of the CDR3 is TGCAGTGCTAGAGAGGGACATAGCTATGGCTACACCTTC. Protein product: CSAREGHSYGYTF.

CDR3 bases: TGCGCCAGCAGCCCAACCCTCGCCAGGGTGGGAGAGACCCAGTACTTC. It yields the protein CASSPTLARVGETQYF. The gene calls are TRBV5-1 and TRBJ2-5; tentatively, D is TRBD1 (5 bases). The V end was cut by 4 bases, the J end by 4 bases, with 20 bases between. This CDR3 has 16 amino acids. Germline V lookup: CDR1 SGHRS, CDR2 YFSETQ.

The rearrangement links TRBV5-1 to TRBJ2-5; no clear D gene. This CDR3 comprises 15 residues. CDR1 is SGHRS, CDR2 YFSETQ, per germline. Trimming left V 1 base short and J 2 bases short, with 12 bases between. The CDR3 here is CASSLIPGPQETQYF. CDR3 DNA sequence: TGCGCCAGCAGCTTGATTCCGGGCCCGCAAGAGACCCAGTACTTC.

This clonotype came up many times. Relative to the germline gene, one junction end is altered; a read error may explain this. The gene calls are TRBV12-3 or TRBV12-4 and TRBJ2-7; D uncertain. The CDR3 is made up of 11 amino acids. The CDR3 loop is CASSPNYVQYF. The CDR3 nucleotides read TGTGCCAGCAGTCCAAATTACGTGCAGTACTTC.

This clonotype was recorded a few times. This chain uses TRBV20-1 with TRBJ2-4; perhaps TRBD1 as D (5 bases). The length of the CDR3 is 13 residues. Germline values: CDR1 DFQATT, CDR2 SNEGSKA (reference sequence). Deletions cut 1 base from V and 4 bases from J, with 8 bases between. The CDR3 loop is CSARVDRKNIQYF. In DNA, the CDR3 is TGCAGTGCTAGAGTAGACAGAAAAAACATTCAGTACTTC.

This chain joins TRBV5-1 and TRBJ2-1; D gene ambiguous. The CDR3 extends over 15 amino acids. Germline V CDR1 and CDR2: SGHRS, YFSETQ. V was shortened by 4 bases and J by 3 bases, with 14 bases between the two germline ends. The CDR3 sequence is CASSPDAFGYNEQFF. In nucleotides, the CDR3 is TGCGCCAGCAGCCCGGATGCGTTCGGCTACAATGAGCAGTTCTTC.

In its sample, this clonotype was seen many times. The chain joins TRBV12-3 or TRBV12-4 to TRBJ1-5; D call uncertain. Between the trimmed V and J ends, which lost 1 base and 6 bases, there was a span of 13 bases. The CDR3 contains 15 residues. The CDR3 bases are TGTGCCAGCAGTTTAGGACTGGGCAGAGTTCAGCCCCAGCATTTT. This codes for CASSLGLGRVQPQHF.

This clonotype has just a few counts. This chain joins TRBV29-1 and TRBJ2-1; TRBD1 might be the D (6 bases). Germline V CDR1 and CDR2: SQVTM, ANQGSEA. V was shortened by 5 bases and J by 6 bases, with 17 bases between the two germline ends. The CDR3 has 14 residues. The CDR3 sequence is CSVRQARDLNEQFF. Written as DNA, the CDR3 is TGCAGCGTTCGACAGGCCAGGGACCTCAATGAGCAGTTCTTC.

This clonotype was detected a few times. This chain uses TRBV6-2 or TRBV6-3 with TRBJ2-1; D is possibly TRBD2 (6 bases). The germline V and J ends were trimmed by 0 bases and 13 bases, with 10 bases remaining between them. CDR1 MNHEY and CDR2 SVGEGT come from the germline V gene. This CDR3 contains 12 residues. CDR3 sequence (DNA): TGTGCCAGCAGTTACTCGGGCGGGATCCAGTTCTTC. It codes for CASSYSGGIQFF.

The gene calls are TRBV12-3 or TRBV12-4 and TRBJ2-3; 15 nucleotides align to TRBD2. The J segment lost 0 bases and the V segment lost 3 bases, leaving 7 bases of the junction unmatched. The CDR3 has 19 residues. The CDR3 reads CASSLVGTSGGTSTDTQYF. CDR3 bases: TGTGCCAGCAGTTTGGTGGGGACTAGCGGGGGGACAAGCACAGATACGCAGTATTTT.

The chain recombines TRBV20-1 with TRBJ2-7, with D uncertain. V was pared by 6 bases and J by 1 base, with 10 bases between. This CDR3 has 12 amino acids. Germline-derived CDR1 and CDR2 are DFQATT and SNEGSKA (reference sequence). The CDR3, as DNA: TGCAGTGCAACCGTAAGATCCTACGAGCAGTACTTC. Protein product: CSATVRSYEQYF.

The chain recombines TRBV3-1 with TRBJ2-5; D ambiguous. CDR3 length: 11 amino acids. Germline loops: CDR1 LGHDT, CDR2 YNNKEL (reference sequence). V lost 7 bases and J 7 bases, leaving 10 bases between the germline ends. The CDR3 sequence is CASTTTGTQYF. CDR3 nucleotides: TGTGCCAGCACCACCACCGGGACCCAGTACTTC.

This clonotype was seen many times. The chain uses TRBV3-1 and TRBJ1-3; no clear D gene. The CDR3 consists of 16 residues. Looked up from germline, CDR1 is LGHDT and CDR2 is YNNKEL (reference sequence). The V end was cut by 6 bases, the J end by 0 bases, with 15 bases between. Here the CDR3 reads CASSPTVISSGNTIYF. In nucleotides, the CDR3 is TGTGCCAGCAGTCCAACAGTGATCAGCTCTGGAAACACCATATATTTT.

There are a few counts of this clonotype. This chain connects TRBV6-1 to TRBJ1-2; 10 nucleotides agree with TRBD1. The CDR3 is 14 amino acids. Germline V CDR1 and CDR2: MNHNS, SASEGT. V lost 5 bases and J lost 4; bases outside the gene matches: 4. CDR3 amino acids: CASSRQGAGYGYTF. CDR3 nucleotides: TGTGCCAGCAGTCGACAGGGGGCTGGCTATGGCTACACCTTC.

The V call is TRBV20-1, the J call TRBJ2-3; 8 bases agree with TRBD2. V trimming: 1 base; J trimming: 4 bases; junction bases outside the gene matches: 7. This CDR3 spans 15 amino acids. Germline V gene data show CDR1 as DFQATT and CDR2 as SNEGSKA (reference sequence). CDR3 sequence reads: CSARAGTSVSDTQYF. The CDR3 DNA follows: TGCAGTGCTAGAGCCGGGACTAGTGTTTCAGATACGCAGTATTTT.

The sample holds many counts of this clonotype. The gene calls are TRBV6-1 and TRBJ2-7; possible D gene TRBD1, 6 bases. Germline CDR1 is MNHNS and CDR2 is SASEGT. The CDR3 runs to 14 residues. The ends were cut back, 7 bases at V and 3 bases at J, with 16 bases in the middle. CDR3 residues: CASNPGIGGYEQYF. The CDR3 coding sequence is TGTGCCAGCAACCCCGGGATAGGGGGCTACGAGCAGTACTTC.

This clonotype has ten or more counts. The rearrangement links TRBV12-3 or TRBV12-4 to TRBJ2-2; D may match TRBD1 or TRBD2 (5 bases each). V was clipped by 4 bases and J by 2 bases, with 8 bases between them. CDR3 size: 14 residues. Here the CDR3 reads CASSSRDNTGELFF. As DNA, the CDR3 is TGTGCCAGCAGTTCCCGGGACAACACCGGGGAGCTGTTTTTT.

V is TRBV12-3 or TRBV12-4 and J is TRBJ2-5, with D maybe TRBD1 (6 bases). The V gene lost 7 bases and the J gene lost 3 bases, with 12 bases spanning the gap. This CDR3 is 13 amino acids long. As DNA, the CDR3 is TGTGCCAGCACCCGGGACACCGAAGAGACCCAGTACTTC. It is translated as CASTRDTEETQYF.

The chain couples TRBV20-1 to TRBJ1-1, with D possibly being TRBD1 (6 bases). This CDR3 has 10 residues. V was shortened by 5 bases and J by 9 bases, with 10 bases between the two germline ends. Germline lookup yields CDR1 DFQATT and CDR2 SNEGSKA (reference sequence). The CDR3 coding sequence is TGCAGTGCTGGGACACGTCAAGCTTTCTTT. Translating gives CSAGTRQAFF.

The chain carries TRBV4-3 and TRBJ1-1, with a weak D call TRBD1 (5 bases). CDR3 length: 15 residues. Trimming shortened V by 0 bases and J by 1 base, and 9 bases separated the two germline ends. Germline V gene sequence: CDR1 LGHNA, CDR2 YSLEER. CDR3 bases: TGCGCCAGCAGCCAAGATTACAGGACGAACACTGAAGCTTTCTTT. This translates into CASSQDYRTNTEAFF.